Given below is one T cell receptor beta chain in context. What it binds is unknown. The data derive from a study of T cell responses to AZD1222 COVID-19 vaccine. The V gene lost 0 bases and the J gene lost 4 bases, with 8 bases spanning the gap. The CDR3 loop spans 14 amino acids. Germline V gene lookup returns CDR1 SGHKS and CDR2 YYEKEE (reference sequence). Repertoires were generated with immunoSEQ multiplex PCR, while TCRdb's copy carries only in-frame clones and drops some. The data contain 150,000 or so clones, 80% to 95% of them seen just once; the ten biggest clones take up 1% to 1.5%. Whole-study results and caveats: Nearly half of spike-specific TCRs reportedly go after variant regions that carry no mutations.

The material sequenced was peripheral blood, taken 28 days after the second AZD1222 dose. This chain joins TRBV5-5 and TRBJ1-5; D is unclear. This TCR was recovered from an adult who received the AZD1222 COVID-19 vaccine. The CDR3 reads CASSLEQLNQPQHF. The CDR3 nucleotides read TGTGCCAGCAGCTTGGAACAGCTAAATCAGCCCCAGCATTTT. Full variable domain (remainder filled in from reference TRBV5-5 and TRBJ1-5): DAGVTQSPTHLIKTRGQQVTLRCSPISGHKSVSWYQQVLGQGPQFIFQYYEKEERGRGNFPDRFSARQFPNYSSELNVNALLLGDSALYLCASSLEQLNQPQHFGDGTRLSIL.